A selection of T cell receptor beta chains follows, all from one sample in a study of T cells in Graves' hyperthyroidism and ophthalmopathy. TCRdb independently ran MiXCR on the multiplex PCR reads; one entry per CDR3 protein. The sample records about 380,000 distinct CDR3 sequences, about 15% being singletons. The sequencing input was blood. The receptors derive from a woman aged 55-70 years with Graves' hyperthyroidism. CDR3s include the opening cysteine and the closing phenylalanine or tryptophan. D genes are given only for firm matches. The listing skips clone size in some rows; elsewhere it reads once, few, many or a size class.

d_call: TRBD2; v_call: TRBV4-1; clone_size: NA; j_call: TRBJ2-5; cdr3_aa: CASSQDWTSGRFQETQYF; cdr3_nt: TGCGCCAGCAGCCAGGACTGGACTAGCGGGAGATTCCAAGAGACCCAGTACTTC
d_call: TRBD1; v_call: TRBV6-1; clone_size: NA; j_call: TRBJ2-3; cdr3_aa: CASTVGGTGGIDTQYF; cdr3_nt: TGTGCCAGCACCGTCGGCGGGACAGGGGGCATAGATACGCAGTATTTT
d_call: NA; v_call: TRBV11-1; clone_size: many; j_call: TRBJ1-1; cdr3_aa: CASSLNPGEAFF; cdr3_nt: TGTGCCAGCAGCTTGAACCCAGGGGAAGCTTTCTTT
d_call: NA; v_call: TRBV11-3; clone_size: NA; j_call: TRBJ2-7; cdr3_aa: CASSLSMVNEQYF; cdr3_nt: TGTGCCAGCAGCTTAAGTATGGTCAACGAGCAGTACTTC
d_call: NA; v_call: TRBV24-1; clone_size: many; j_call: TRBJ1-4; cdr3_aa: CATSDPSPGAREKLFF; cdr3_nt: TGTGCCACCAGTGATCCATCTCCAGGGGCGCGAGAAAAACTGTTTTTT
d_call: TRBD1; v_call: TRBV20-1; clone_size: many; j_call: TRBJ2-7; cdr3_aa: CSATTGGIEQYF; cdr3_nt: TGCAGTGCAACTACAGGGGGTATCGAGCAGTACTTC
d_call: NA; v_call: TRBV5-1; clone_size: NA; j_call: TRBJ1-1; cdr3_aa: CASSLGFRTEAFF; cdr3_nt: TGCGCCAGCAGCTTGGGGTTTCGGACTGAAGCTTTCTTT
d_call: NA; v_call: TRBV6-1; clone_size: many; j_call: TRBJ1-4; cdr3_aa: CASSRDRSATNEKLFF; cdr3_nt: TGTGCCAGCAGTCGAGACAGGTCTGCAACTAATGAAAAACTGTTTTTT
d_call: TRBD2; v_call: TRBV5-1; clone_size: many; j_call: TRBJ2-1; cdr3_aa: CASSMTSGTNEQFF; cdr3_nt: TGCGCCAGCAGCATGACTAGCGGGACCAATGAGCAGTTCTTC
d_call: NA; v_call: TRBV9; clone_size: NA; j_call: TRBJ1-3; cdr3_aa: CASSLDDGAPGNTIYF; cdr3_nt: TGTGCCAGCAGCCTAGACGACGGGGCCCCTGGAAACACCATATATTTT
d_call: NA; v_call: TRBV19; clone_size: NA; j_call: TRBJ1-6; cdr3_aa: CASSITSNSPLHF; cdr3_nt: TGTGCCAGTAGTATAACCTCGAATTCACCCCTCCACTTT
d_call: TRBD2; v_call: TRBV7-2; clone_size: many; j_call: TRBJ2-3; cdr3_aa: CASSSQGGATQYF; cdr3_nt: TGTGCCAGCAGCTCTCAGGGAGGGGCAACGCAGTATTTT
d_call: NA; v_call: TRBV20-1; clone_size: many; j_call: TRBJ2-5; cdr3_aa: CSARTEETQYF; cdr3_nt: TGCAGTGCTCGGACGGAAGAGACCCAGTACTTC
d_call: NA; v_call: TRBV11-2; clone_size: many; j_call: TRBJ2-1; cdr3_aa: CASSLDFGAGAQFF; cdr3_nt: TGTGCCAGCAGCTTAGATTTTGGTGCGGGTGCGCAGTTCTTC
d_call: NA; v_call: TRBV24-1; clone_size: NA; j_call: TRBJ2-7; cdr3_aa: CATSDRRTYEQYF; cdr3_nt: TGTGCCACCAGTGACAGGAGAACCTACGAGCAGTACTTC
d_call: NA; v_call: TRBV11-2; clone_size: NA; j_call: TRBJ1-3; cdr3_aa: CASSGPGSGNTIYF; cdr3_nt: TGTGCCAGCAGCGGTCCAGGTTCTGGAAACACCATATATTTT
d_call: NA; v_call: TRBV5-4; clone_size: NA; j_call: TRBJ1-3; cdr3_aa: CASSLEQGGSGNTIYF; cdr3_nt: TGTGCCAGCAGCTTGGAGCAGGGAGGCTCTGGAAACACCATATATTTT
d_call: NA; v_call: TRBV27; clone_size: few; j_call: TRBJ2-1; cdr3_aa: CASSFFSSYNEQFF; cdr3_nt: TGTGCCAGCAGTTTTTTCTCCTCCTACAATGAGCAGTTCTTC
d_call: NA; v_call: TRBV6-6; clone_size: many; j_call: TRBJ2-7; cdr3_aa: CASSYRDENYEQYF; cdr3_nt: TGTGCCAGCAGTTACAGGGATGAGAACTACGAGCAGTACTTC
d_call: NA; v_call: TRBV4-1; clone_size: few; j_call: TRBJ2-4; cdr3_aa: CASSQPYRLAKNIQYF; cdr3_nt: TGCGCCAGCAGCCAACCCTACAGGCTAGCCAAAAACATTCAGTACTTC
d_call: TRBD2; v_call: TRBV11-3; clone_size: many; j_call: TRBJ2-1; cdr3_aa: CASSLTSGILYNEQFF; cdr3_nt: TGTGCCAGCAGCTTAACTAGCGGAATCTTATACAATGAGCAGTTCTTC
d_call: TRBD2; v_call: TRBV7-2; clone_size: many; j_call: TRBJ2-1; cdr3_aa: CASSSTTSGFNEQFF; cdr3_nt: TGTGCCAGCAGCTCCACGACTAGCGGGTTCAATGAGCAGTTCTTC
d_call: TRBD2; v_call: TRBV11-2; clone_size: large; j_call: TRBJ2-1; cdr3_aa: CASSLEGGSFGEQFF; cdr3_nt: TGTGCCAGCAGCTTAGAGGGCGGGAGCTTTGGTGAGCAGTTCTTC
d_call: NA; v_call: TRBV5-6; clone_size: NA; j_call: TRBJ1-2; cdr3_aa: CASSLYGPRDHHGYTF; cdr3_nt: TGTGCCAGCAGCTTGTATGGTCCCAGGGACCACCATGGCTACACCTTC
d_call: NA; v_call: TRBV7-8; clone_size: few; j_call: TRBJ2-1; cdr3_aa: CASSLGRTWGNNEQFF; cdr3_nt: TGTGCCAGCAGCTTGGGGAGAACGTGGGGAAACAATGAGCAGTTCTTC
d_call: NA; v_call: TRBV24-1; clone_size: many; j_call: TRBJ2-5; cdr3_aa: CATSGLEGYQETQYF; cdr3_nt: TGTGCCACCAGTGGCTTGGAGGGGTACCAAGAGACCCAGTACTTC
d_call: TRBD1; v_call: TRBV5-8; clone_size: many; j_call: TRBJ2-5; cdr3_aa: CASLDRGLQETQYF; cdr3_nt: TGTGCCAGCCTCGACAGGGGGCTTCAAGAGACCCAGTACTTC
d_call: NA; v_call: TRBV7-8; clone_size: few; j_call: TRBJ2-7; cdr3_aa: CASSLEPGPNYEQYF; cdr3_nt: TGTGCCAGCAGCTTAGAACCGGGACCAAACTACGAGCAGTACTTC
d_call: TRBD2; v_call: TRBV2; clone_size: NA; j_call: TRBJ2-1; cdr3_aa: CACDGAGGDEQFF; cdr3_nt: TGTGCCTGCGATGGGGCGGGAGGGGATGAGCAGTTCTTC
d_call: NA; v_call: TRBV12-3/TRBV12-4; clone_size: many; j_call: TRBJ2-3; cdr3_aa: CASSFVRTQIGDTQYF; cdr3_nt: TGTGCCAGCAGTTTCGTCCGGACTCAGATCGGAGATACGCAGTATTTT
d_call: TRBD2; v_call: TRBV10-1; clone_size: NA; j_call: TRBJ2-1; cdr3_aa: CASSTSGSSDEQFF; cdr3_nt: TGCGCCAGCAGTACTAGCGGGAGTTCGGATGAGCAGTTCTTC
d_call: TRBD1; v_call: TRBV7-8; clone_size: many; j_call: TRBJ1-2; cdr3_aa: CASSEDRAYGYTF; cdr3_nt: TGTGCCAGCAGTGAAGACAGGGCCTATGGCTACACCTTC
d_call: TRBD2; v_call: TRBV20-1; clone_size: NA; j_call: TRBJ2-3; cdr3_aa: CSARGLAGITDTQYF; cdr3_nt: TGCAGTGCTAGAGGGCTAGCGGGAATCACAGATACGCAGTATTTT
d_call: TRBD2; v_call: TRBV10-3; clone_size: NA; j_call: TRBJ2-5; cdr3_aa: CAIRLAGGPLETQYF; cdr3_nt: TGTGCCATCAGGCTAGCGGGAGGGCCGCTGGAGACCCAGTACTTC
d_call: NA; v_call: TRBV15; clone_size: few; j_call: TRBJ1-5; cdr3_aa: CATSRSSGGQPQHF; cdr3_nt: TGTGCCACCAGCAGATCCTCGGGGGGGCAGCCCCAGCATTTT
d_call: NA; v_call: TRBV28; clone_size: many; j_call: TRBJ2-7; cdr3_aa: CASSPTETFSYEQYF; cdr3_nt: TGTGCCAGCAGTCCGACAGAAACCTTCTCCTACGAGCAGTACTTC
d_call: NA; v_call: TRBV14; clone_size: many; j_call: TRBJ2-7; cdr3_aa: CASSQDLRPGEQYF; cdr3_nt: TGTGCCAGCAGCCAAGATCTACGGCCAGGCGAGCAGTACTTC
d_call: NA; v_call: TRBV20-1; clone_size: many; j_call: TRBJ2-3; cdr3_aa: CSARDSGRSTDTQYF; cdr3_nt: TGCAGTGCTAGAGATTCAGGACGCAGCACAGATACGCAGTATTTT
d_call: NA; v_call: TRBV18; clone_size: many; j_call: TRBJ1-1; cdr3_aa: CASSPNRNPTEAFF; cdr3_nt: TGTGCCAGCTCACCGAACAGAAATCCCACTGAAGCTTTCTTT